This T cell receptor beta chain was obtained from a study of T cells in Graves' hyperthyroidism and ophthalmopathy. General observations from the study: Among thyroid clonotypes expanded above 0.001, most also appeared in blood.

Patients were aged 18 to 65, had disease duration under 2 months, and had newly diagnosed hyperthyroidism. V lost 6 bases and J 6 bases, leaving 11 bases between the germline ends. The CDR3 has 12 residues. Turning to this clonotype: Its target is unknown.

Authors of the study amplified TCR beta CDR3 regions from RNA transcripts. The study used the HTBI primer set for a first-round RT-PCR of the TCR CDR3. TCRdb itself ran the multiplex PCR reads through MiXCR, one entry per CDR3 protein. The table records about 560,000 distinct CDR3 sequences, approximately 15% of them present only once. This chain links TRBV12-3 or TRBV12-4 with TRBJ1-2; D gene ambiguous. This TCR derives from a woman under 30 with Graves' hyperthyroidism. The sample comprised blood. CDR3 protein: CASSNVEDGYTF. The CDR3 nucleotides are TGTGCCAGCAGCAACGTCGAGGATGGCTACACCTTC.